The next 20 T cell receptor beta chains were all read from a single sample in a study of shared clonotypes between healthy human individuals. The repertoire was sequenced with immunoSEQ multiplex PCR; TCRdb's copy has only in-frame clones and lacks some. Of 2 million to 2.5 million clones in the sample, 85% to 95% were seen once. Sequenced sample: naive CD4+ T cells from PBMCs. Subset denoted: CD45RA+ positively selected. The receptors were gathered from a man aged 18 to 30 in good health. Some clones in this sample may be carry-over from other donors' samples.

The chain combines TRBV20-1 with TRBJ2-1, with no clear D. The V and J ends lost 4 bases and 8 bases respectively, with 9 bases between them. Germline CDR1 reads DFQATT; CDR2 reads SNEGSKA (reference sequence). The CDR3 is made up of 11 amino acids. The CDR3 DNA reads TGCAGTGCTACCCGCCCCGATGAGCAGTTCTTC. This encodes CSATRPDEQFF.

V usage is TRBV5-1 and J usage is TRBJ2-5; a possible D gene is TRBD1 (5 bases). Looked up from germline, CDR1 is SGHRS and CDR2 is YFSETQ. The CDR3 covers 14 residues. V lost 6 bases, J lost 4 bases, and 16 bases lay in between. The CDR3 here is CASNPVREGETQYF. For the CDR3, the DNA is TGCGCCAGCAACCCAGTCAGGGAAGGAGAGACCCAGTACTTC.

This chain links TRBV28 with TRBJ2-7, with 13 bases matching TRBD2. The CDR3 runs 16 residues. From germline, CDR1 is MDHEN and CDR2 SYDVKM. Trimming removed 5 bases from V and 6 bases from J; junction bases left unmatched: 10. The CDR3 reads CASSGGGLAGSREQYF. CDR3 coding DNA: TGTGCCAGCAGTGGGGGGGGACTAGCGGGATCACGCGAGCAGTACTTC.

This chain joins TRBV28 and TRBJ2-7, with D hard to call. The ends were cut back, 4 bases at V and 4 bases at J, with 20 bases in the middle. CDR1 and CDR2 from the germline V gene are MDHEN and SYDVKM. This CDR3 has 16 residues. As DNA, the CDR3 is TGTGCCAGCAGTTCCCCAGGCCAGATAAGTATTTACGAGCAGTACTTC. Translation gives CASSSPGQISIYEQYF. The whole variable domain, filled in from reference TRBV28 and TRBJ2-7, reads DVKVTQSSRYLVKRTGEKVFLECVQDMDHENMFWYRQDPGLGLRLIYFSYDVKMKEKGDIPEGYSVSREKKERFSLILESASTNQTSMYLCASSSPGQISIYEQYFGPGTRLTVT.

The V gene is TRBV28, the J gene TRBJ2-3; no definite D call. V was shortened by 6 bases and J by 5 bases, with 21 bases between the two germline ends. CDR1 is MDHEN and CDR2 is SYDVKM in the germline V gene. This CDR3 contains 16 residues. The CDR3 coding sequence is TGTGCCAGCAGCCGTATGGGATTGGGCAAACGAGATACGCAGTATTTT. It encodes CASSRMGLGKRDTQYF.

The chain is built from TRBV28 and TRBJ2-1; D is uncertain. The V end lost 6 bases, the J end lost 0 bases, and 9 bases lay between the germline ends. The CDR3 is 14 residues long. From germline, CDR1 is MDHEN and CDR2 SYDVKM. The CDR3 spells CASRVQSSYNEQFF. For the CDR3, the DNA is TGTGCCAGCAGGGTCCAAAGCTCCTACAATGAGCAGTTCTTC.

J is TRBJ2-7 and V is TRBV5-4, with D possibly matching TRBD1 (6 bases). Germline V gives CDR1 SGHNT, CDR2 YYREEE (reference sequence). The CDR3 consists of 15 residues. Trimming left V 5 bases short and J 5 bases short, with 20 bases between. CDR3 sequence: CASSRSGTTSHEQYF. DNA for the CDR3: TGTGCCAGCAGTCGGTCCGGGACAACAAGCCACGAGCAGTACTTC. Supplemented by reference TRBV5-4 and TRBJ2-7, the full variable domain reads ETGVTQSPTHLIKTRGQQVTLRCSSQSGHNTVSWYQQALGQGPQFIFQYYREEENGRGNFPPRFSGLQFPNYSSELNVNALELDDSALYLCASSRSGTTSHEQYFGPGTRLTVT.

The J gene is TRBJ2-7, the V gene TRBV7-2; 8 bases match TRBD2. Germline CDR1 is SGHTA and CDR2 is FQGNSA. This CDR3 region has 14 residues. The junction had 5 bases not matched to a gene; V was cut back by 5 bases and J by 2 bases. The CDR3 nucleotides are TGTGCCAGCAGCGCTGGACTAGCCGCCTACGAGCAGTACTTC. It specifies CASSAGLAAYEQYF.

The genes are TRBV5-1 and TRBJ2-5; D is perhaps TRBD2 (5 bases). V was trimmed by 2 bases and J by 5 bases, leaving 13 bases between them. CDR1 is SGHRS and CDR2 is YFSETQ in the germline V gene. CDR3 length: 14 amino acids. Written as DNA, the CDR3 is TGCGCCAGCAGCTTCTCCGGGATTGGGGAGACCCAGTACTTC. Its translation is CASSFSGIGETQYF.

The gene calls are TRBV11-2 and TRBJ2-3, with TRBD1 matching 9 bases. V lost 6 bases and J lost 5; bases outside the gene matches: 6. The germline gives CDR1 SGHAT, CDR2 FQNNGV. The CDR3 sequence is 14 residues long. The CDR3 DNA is TGTGCCAGCAGGTTGGGACAGGGTAGAGATACGCAGTATTTT. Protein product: CASRLGQGRDTQYF.

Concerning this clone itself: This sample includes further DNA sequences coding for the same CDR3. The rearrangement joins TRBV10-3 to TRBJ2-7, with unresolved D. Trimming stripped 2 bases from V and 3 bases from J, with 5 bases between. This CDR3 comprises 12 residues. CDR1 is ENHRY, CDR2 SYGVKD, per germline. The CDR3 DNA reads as TGTGCCATCAGTGAGCGTGACTACGAGCAGTACTTC. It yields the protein CAISERDYEQYF.

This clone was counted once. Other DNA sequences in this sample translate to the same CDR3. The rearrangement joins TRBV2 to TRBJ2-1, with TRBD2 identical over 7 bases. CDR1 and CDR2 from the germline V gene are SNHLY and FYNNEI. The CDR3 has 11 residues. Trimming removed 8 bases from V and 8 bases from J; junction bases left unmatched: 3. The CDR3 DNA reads TGTGCCAGCCGGGGGAGGGATGAGCAGTTCTTC. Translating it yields CASRGRDEQFF.

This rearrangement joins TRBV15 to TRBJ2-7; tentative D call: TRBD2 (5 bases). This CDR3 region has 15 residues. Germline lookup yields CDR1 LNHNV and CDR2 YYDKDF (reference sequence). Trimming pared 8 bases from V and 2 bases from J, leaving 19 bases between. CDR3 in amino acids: CATGVVVASPYEQYF. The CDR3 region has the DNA TGTGCCACCGGGGTCGTCGTGGCTAGCCCCTACGAGCAGTACTTC.

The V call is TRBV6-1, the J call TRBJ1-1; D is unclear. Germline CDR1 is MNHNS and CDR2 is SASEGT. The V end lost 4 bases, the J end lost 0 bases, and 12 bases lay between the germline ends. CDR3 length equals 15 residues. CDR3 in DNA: TGTGCCAGCAGTGGCCCCCGGGTCATGAACACTGAAGCTTTCTTT. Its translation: CASSGPRVMNTEAFF.

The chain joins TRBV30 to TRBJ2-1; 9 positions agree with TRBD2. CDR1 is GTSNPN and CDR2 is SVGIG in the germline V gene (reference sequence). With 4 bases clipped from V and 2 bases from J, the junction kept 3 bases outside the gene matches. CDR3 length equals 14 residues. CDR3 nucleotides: TGTGCCTGGAACGCGGGAGGGCCCTACAATGAGCAGTTCTTC. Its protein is CAWNAGGPYNEQFF.

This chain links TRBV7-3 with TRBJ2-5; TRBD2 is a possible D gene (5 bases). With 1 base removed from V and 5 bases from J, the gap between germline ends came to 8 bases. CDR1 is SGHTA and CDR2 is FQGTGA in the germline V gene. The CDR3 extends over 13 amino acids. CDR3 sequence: CASSLMAGETQYF. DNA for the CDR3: TGTGCCAGCAGCTTAATGGCGGGTGAGACCCAGTACTTC.

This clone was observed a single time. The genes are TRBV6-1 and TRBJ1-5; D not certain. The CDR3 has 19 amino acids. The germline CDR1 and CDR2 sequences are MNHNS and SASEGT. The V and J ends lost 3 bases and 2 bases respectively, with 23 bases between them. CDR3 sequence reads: CASSDRLLDSSARNQPQHF. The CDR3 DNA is TGTGCCAGCAGTGACCGATTGCTGGATAGCTCGGCGCGCAATCAGCCCCAGCATTTT.

The CDR3 sequence is CASSLVGDEQYF. The CDR3, as DNA: TGTGCCAGCAGCTTAGTAGGGGACGAGCAGTACTTC. The rearrangement links TRBV7-8 to TRBJ2-7; D possibly corresponds to TRBD1 (5 bases). The V gene lost 1 base and the J gene lost 5 bases, with 6 bases spanning the gap. This CDR3 is 12 amino acids long. Germline lookup yields CDR1 SGHVS and CDR2 FQNEAQ.

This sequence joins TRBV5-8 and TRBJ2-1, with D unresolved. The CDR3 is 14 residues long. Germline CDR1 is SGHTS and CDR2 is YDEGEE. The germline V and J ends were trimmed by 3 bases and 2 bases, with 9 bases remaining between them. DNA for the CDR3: TGTGCCAGCAGCTCCATAGTGGCCTACAATGAGCAGTTCTTC. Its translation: CASSSIVAYNEQFF.

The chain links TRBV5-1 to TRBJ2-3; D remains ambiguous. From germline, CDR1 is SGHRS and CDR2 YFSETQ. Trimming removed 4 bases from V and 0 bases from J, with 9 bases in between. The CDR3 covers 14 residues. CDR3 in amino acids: CASSDLTSTDTQYF. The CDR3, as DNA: TGCGCCAGCAGCGACCTAACTAGCACAGATACGCAGTATTTT.